The 14 T cell receptor beta chains given below trace back to one sample, sequenced in a study of neoadjuvant anti-PD-1 for oral cavity cancer. TCRdb's table, derived via immunoSEQ multiplex PCR, lists solely in-frame clones and lacks some. Of approximately 74,000 clones in the sample, 84% were seen once. The sample was PBMCs, taken before nivolumab (anti-PD-1) treatment. Source of these receptors: a person aged 35-79 years with oral cavity squamous cell carcinoma.

The chain joins TRBV5-1 to TRBJ2-7; D is undetermined. Germline assignment: CDR1 SGHRS and CDR2 YFSETQ. CDR3 length equals 16 residues. V lost 3 bases to trimming and J lost 0 bases, with 16 bases between them. In DNA, the CDR3 is TGCGCCAGCAGCTCCGGCGACTCGATGAGCTCCTACGAGCAGTACTTC. Translated: CASSSGDSMSSYEQYF.

The rearrangement uses TRBV4-1 and TRBJ2-2, with D perhaps TRBD1 (6 bases). This CDR3 has 16 residues. Germline values: CDR1 MGHRA, CDR2 YSYEKL. With 5 bases removed from V and 4 bases from J, the gap between germline ends came to 17 bases. CDR3 nucleotide sequence: TGCGCCAGCAGCACAAAGGGGGTTGTCGTCACCGGGGAGCTGTTTTTT. Protein sequence: CASSTKGVVVTGELFF.

The chain recombines TRBV27 with TRBJ2-1; D perhaps matches TRBD1 (5 bases). This CDR3 region has 13 residues. V was cut by 5 bases and J by 3 bases, with 8 bases left in between. Germline CDR1 MNHEY, CDR2 SMNVEV (reference sequence). The CDR3 DNA is TGTGCCAGCAGTCCCAGGGTCTACAATGAGCAGTTCTTC. This gives the protein CASSPRVYNEQFF.

This rearrangement joins TRBV2 to TRBJ2-3; D perhaps matches TRBD2 (6 bases). V lost 5 bases, J lost 4 bases, and 7 bases lay in between. Germline V gene lookup returns CDR1 SNHLY and CDR2 FYNNEI. There are 12 residues in the CDR3. The CDR3 DNA follows: TGTGCCAGCAGTCGACTAGCAGATACGCAGTATTTT. Translated, it gives CASSRLADTQYF.

This chain uses TRBV5-6 with TRBJ2-5, with D perhaps matching TRBD2 (5 bases). Germline CDR1 and CDR2: SGHDT and YYEEEE. The CDR3 consists of 13 residues. The ends were cut back, 6 bases at V and 5 bases at J, with 14 bases in the middle. The CDR3 protein is CASNLDWEETQYF. The CDR3 nucleotides are TGTGCCAGCAACCTCGACTGGGAGGAGACCCAGTACTTC. Drawing the rest from reference TRBV5-6 and TRBJ2-5, the complete variable domain is DAGVTQSPTHLIKTRGQQVTLRCSPKSGHDTVSWYQQALGQGPQFIFQYYEEEERQRGNFPDRFSGHQFPNYSSELNVNALLLGDSALYLCASNLDWEETQYFGPGTRLLVL.

The chain couples TRBV6-1 to TRBJ1-1, with D perhaps TRBD1 (6 bases). The V gene's germline CDR1 is MNHNS and CDR2 SASEGT. Trimming took off 3 bases at V and 4 bases at J, with 9 bases between the two ends. The CDR3 is made up of 13 amino acids. CDR3 protein: CASSDGQRTEAFF. The CDR3 DNA is TGTGCCAGCAGTGACGGACAGCGCACTGAAGCTTTCTTT.

This chain joins TRBV9 and TRBJ2-1, with D possibly TRBD1 on 5 matching bases. V lost 4 bases to trimming and J lost 9 bases, with 8 bases between them. The CDR3 covers 11 residues. Germline-derived CDR1 and CDR2 are SGDLS and YYNGEE. This chain's CDR3 is CASSTQGEQFF. The CDR3 DNA is TGTGCCAGCAGCACCCAGGGTGAGCAGTTCTTC.

CDR3 in DNA: TGCAGCGTGGGGGACAGAGGTTCTGGAAACACCATATATTTT. It is translated as CSVGDRGSGNTIYF. This rearrangement joins TRBV29-1 to TRBJ1-3, with 7 nucleotides matching TRBD1. CDR1 is SQVTM and CDR2 is ANQGSEA in the germline V gene. The CDR3 consists of 14 residues. The ends lost 6 bases at V and 1 base at J; junction bases unmatched: 6.

The V gene is TRBV6-1, the J gene TRBJ1-1; possibly TRBD1 for D (5 bases). CDR3 length: 14 residues. V gave up 5 bases and J gave up 8 bases, with 18 bases separating them. Germline V CDR1 and CDR2: MNHNS, SASEGT. CDR3 coding DNA: TGTGCCAGCAGTCCCAGAGACAGTCGGAGGGAAGCTTTCTTT. This encodes CASSPRDSRREAFF.

This chain links TRBV6-6 with TRBJ2-7, with TRBD1 matching 8 bases. This CDR3 contains 14 residues. Trimming at V came to 6 bases and at J to 5 bases, leaving 9 bases not matched to a gene. Per the germline V gene, CDR1 is MNHNY and CDR2 is SVGAGI (reference sequence). The CDR3 coding sequence is TGTGCCAGCAGCCGCCAGGGGGCAGGGGACGAGCAGTACTTC. It specifies CASSRQGAGDEQYF.

The gene calls are TRBV29-1 and TRBJ2-1, with D unclear. This CDR3 comprises 11 residues. The V gene lost 3 bases and the J gene lost 7 bases, with 7 bases spanning the gap. Germline-derived CDR1 and CDR2 are SQVTM and ANQGSEA. The CDR3 here is CSVDVSNEQFF. In DNA form, the CDR3 reads TGCAGCGTTGATGTGAGTAATGAGCAGTTCTTC.

The J gene is TRBJ1-2, the V gene TRBV2; no clear D gene. The germline V and J ends were trimmed by 4 bases and 5 bases, with 11 bases remaining between them. The CDR3 extends over 13 amino acids. From germline, CDR1 is SNHLY and CDR2 FYNNEI. CDR3 nucleotides: TGTGCCAGCAGTGCTAGTGGCCGGTATGGCTACACCTTC. Its translation: CASSASGRYGYTF.

This clone was seen a handful of times. The J gene is TRBJ1-2, the V gene TRBV6-1; possibly TRBD1 for D (5 bases). The V and J ends lost 6 bases and 4 bases respectively, with 12 bases between them. This CDR3 region has 13 residues. The germline gives CDR1 MNHNS, CDR2 SASEGT. CDR3 sequence reads: CASRDTRPYGYTF. The CDR3 DNA reads TGTGCCAGCAGGGACACGAGGCCCTATGGCTACACCTTC.

In DNA form, the CDR3 reads TGCGCCAGCAGCTTGGGAGATGGCGCTGCGAGCTCCTACGAGCAGTACTTC. It is translated as CASSLGDGAASSYEQYF. V is TRBV5-1 and J is TRBJ2-7; D is unresolved. Germline CDR1 reads SGHRS; CDR2 reads YFSETQ. The germline V and J ends were trimmed by 0 bases and 0 bases, with 16 bases remaining between them. The CDR3 has 17 residues.